This record concerns one T cell receptor beta chain sequence. Germline V gives CDR1 LNHDA, CDR2 SQIVND (reference sequence). J was trimmed by 5 bases and V by 6 bases; bases with no gene match: 8. There are 15 residues in the CDR3. The study ran its PCR with 60 Vbeta and 13 Jbeta primers. The assay was immunoSEQ multiplex PCR, and TCRdb's table has in-frame clones only and misses some. The sample includes roughly 150,000 clones, around 78% seen only once; the top ten take 0.9% to 1.1%. The sample originates from a study of cytomegalovirus exposure and HLA in healthy donors. The V gene is TRBV19, the J gene TRBJ2-5; 11 nucleotides line up with TRBD2. The material sequenced was PBMCs. This receptor was taken from a woman between 35 and 50 years old in good health and CMV-seronegative. This chain's CDR3 is CASRASGRSWETQYF. CDR3 sequence (DNA): TGTGCCAGTAGGGCTAGCGGGAGGAGCTGGGAGACCCAGTACTTC.